This TCR beta chain emerged from a study of T-cell memory formation after mild COVID-19. The CDR3 spans 13 residues. Germline V gene lookup returns CDR1 MNHEY and CDR2 SMNVEV (reference sequence). With 3 bases removed from V and 5 bases from J, the gap between germline ends came to 11 bases. Via MiXCR, TCRdb re-called the 5' RACE reads, giving one row per CDR3 protein. This table has around 450,000 distinct CDR3 sequences, 20% to 30% appearing once. This rearrangement joins TRBV27 to TRBJ2-7; weak D call: TRBD1 (7 bases). This sequence was found in an adult woman who had mild COVID-19 (a few samples of this study predate the infection). Cell type and time point are not known. Material for sequencing was PBMCs or a T cell subset sorted from them (not recorded which). Here the CDR3 reads CASSFQGGDEQYF. CDR3 sequence (DNA): TGTGCCAGCAGTTTCCAGGGGGGCGACGAGCAGTACTTC.